Given below is one TCR beta chain in context. The method was immunoSEQ multiplex PCR; TCRdb's version includes in-frame clones alone and lacks a portion of them. The table shows approximately 810,000 clones, with almost 95% occurring only once. This CDR3 comprises 16 residues. CDR1 is MNHEY, CDR2 SMNVEV, per germline (reference sequence). Trimming at V came to 1 base and at J to 5 bases, leaving 11 bases not matched to a gene. The sample originates from a study of shared clonotypes between healthy human individuals. About the study: Researchers assigned three CD4 naive, three CD4 memory, two CD8 naive and one CD8 memory plate to each donor.

Naivety among CD8 cells was defined by CD45RO negativity and positive CCR7 selection, thereby excluding terminally differentiated effector memory CD45RA+ cells. The rearrangement links TRBV27 to TRBJ2-7, with 7 bases fitting TRBD2. Sequencing used naive CD8+ T cells sorted from blood. This sequence was found in a man between 25 and 39 years old in good health. The CDR3 here is CASSLLAGIPGDEQYF. The CDR3 bases are TGTGCCAGCAGTTTATTAGCGGGCATACCCGGGGACGAGCAGTACTTC.